The 4 T cell receptor beta chains below come from one sample, sequenced in a study of CD8 T cells in ankylosing spondylitis. Findings and limits, study-wide: What seemed typical of ankylosing spondylitis blood was a TCR beta motif built from roughly 8 highly homologous variants.

What these receptors recognize is not known. Using its own MiXCR run on the 5' RACE reads, TCRdb lists one record per CDR3 protein. The sample records approximately 400,000 distinct CDR3 sequences, roughly 25% being singletons. The sequencing input was blood, either unsorted or a sorted T cell fraction (not recorded which). The receptors here all came from a male donor with ankylosing spondylitis.

The chain combines TRBV3-1 with TRBJ2-1, with TRBD2 matching over 7 bases. The V gene end was trimmed by 1 base and the J gene end by 3 bases; junction bases not matched to a gene: 6. Per the germline V gene, CDR1 is LGHDT and CDR2 is YNNKEL (reference sequence). The CDR3 is made up of 16 amino acids. The CDR3 reads CASSQGTSTNYNEQFF. CDR3 sequence (DNA): TGTGCCAGCAGCCAAGGGACTAGTACCAACTACAATGAGCAGTTCTTC.

This clonotype was seen a few times. The rearrangement links TRBV29-1 to TRBJ2-7, with D perhaps being TRBD1 or TRBD2 (5 bases each). V gave up 7 bases and J gave up 7 bases, with 20 bases separating them. The CDR3 contains 13 residues. The germline V gene has CDR1 SQVTM and CDR2 ANQGSEA. CDR3 amino acids: CSGLGTGLGEQYF. As DNA, the CDR3 is TGCAGCGGCCTCGGGACGGGCCTCGGAGAGCAGTACTTC.

Only a few counts were recorded for this clonotype. The V call is TRBV7-2, the J call TRBJ2-3, with 13 positions matching TRBD2. The germline CDR1 and CDR2 sequences are SGHTA and FQGNSA. The CDR3 runs 15 residues. J was trimmed by 6 bases and V by 6 bases; bases with no gene match: 6. The CDR3: CASREGLAGSDTQYF. The DNA of the CDR3 is TGTGCCAGCAGGGAGGGACTAGCGGGATCGGATACGCAGTATTTT.

This rearrangement joins TRBV20-1 to TRBJ1-1; D not resolved. Germline lookup yields CDR1 DFQATT and CDR2 SNEGSKA (reference sequence). This CDR3 spans 13 amino acids. Trimming pared 3 bases from V and 4 bases from J, leaving 12 bases between. This CDR3 is CSASKEAGTEAFF. DNA of the CDR3: TGCAGTGCTAGCAAGGAGGCCGGCACTGAAGCTTTCTTT.